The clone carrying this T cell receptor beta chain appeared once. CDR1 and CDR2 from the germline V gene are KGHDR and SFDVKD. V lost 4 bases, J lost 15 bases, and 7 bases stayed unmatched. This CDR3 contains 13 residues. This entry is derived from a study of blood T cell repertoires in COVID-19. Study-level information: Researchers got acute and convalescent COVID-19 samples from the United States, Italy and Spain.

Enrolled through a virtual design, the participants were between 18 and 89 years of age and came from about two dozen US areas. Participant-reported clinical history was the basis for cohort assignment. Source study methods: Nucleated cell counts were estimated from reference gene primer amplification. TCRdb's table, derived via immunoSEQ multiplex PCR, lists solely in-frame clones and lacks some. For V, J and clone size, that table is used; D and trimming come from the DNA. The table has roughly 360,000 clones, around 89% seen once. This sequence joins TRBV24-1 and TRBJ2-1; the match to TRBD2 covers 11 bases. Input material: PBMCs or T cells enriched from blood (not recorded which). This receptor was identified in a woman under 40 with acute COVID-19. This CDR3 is CATSDSSGGRRFF. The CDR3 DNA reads TGTGCCACCAGTGACTCTAGCGGGGGGAGGAGGTTCTTC.